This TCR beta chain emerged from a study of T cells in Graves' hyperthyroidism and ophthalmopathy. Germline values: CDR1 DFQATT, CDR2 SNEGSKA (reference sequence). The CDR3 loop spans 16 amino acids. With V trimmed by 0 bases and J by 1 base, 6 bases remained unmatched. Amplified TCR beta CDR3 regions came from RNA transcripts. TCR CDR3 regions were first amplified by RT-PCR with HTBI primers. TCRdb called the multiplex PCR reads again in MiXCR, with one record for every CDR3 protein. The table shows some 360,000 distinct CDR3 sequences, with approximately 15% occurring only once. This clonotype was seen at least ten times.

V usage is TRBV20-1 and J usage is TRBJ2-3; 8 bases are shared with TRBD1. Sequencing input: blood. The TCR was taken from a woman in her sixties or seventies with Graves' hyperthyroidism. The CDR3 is CSARDLSRGRTDTQYF. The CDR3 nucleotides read TGCAGTGCTAGAGATCTTTCCAGGGGGCGCACAGATACGCAGTATTTT.